The 29 T cell receptor beta chains reported below all come from one sample, sequenced in a study of T cells in localized non-small cell lung cancer. TCRdb keeps only in-frame clones here, not all; method: immunoSEQ multiplex PCR. Found here are about 23,000 clones, roughly nine tenths of them singletons; the top ten hold about an eighth. This sample comprised peripheral blood, obtained before any cancer treatment. These receptors all come from a male donor aged 60 or older with stage I lung adenocarcinoma.

V gene TRBV29-1 combines with J gene TRBJ2-7; D gene unclear. This CDR3 contains 10 residues. Germline CDR1 reads SQVTM; CDR2 reads ANQGSEA. V lost 4 bases to trimming and J lost 1 base, with 2 bases between them. This chain's CDR3 is CSVGSYEQYF. CDR3 sequence (DNA): TGCAGCGTTGGGTCCTACGAGCAGTACTTC.

This chain joins TRBV4-2 and TRBJ1-1; no clear D gene. Germline assignment: CDR1 LGHNA and CDR2 YNFKEQ. V was cut by 3 bases and J by 1 base, with 12 bases left in between. The CDR3 loop spans 15 amino acids. Here the CDR3 DNA reads TGTGCCAGCAGCCACCCCTCCGCTCAGAACACTGAAGCTTTCTTT. Its protein product is CASSHPSAQNTEAFF.

The chain combines TRBV6-6 with TRBJ1-2; no reliable D call. Germline loops: CDR1 MNHNY, CDR2 SVGAGI (reference sequence). Trimming removed 0 bases from V and 1 base from J, with 9 bases in between. The CDR3 is 15 amino acids. The CDR3 spells CASSYSRWFNYGYTF. The DNA of the CDR3 is TGTGCCAGCAGTTACTCGCGTTGGTTTAACTATGGCTACACCTTC.

In this sample, this clone turned up once. The chain recombines TRBV4-3 with TRBJ1-5; D remains ambiguous. Germline values: CDR1 LGHNA, CDR2 YSLEER. The CDR3 is made up of 15 amino acids. Between the trimmed V and J ends, which lost 0 bases and 2 bases, there was a span of 8 bases. The CDR3 reads CASSQDAIGNQPQHF. The CDR3 DNA follows: TGCGCCAGCAGCCAAGATGCGATTGGCAATCAGCCCCAGCATTTT.

The V and J genes are TRBV19 and TRBJ2-1; 11 nucleotides line up with TRBD2. The CDR3 extends over 17 amino acids. V gave up 8 bases and J gave up 6 bases; unmatched junction bases: 15. Germline CDR1 and CDR2: LNHDA and SQIVND (reference sequence). CDR3 sequence reads: CASQPPAGTSGTNEQFF. The CDR3 DNA reads TGTGCCAGTCAACCCCCTGCGGGGACTAGCGGTACCAATGAGCAGTTCTTC.

This chain connects TRBV7-2 to TRBJ2-5, with 8 bases that match TRBD1. CDR1 is SGHTA, CDR2 FQGNSA, per germline. Unmatched junction bases numbered 6, after V lost 5 bases and J lost 4 bases. This CDR3 region has 14 residues. CDR3: CASSQGQGRETQYF. The CDR3 DNA reads as TGTGCCAGCAGCCAAGGACAGGGTCGAGAGACCCAGTACTTC.

The chain uses TRBV2 and TRBJ2-7; possibly TRBD1 for D (5 bases). Germline V gives CDR1 SNHLY, CDR2 FYNNEI. V was pared by 8 bases and J by 5 bases, with 16 bases between. CDR3 length: 13 residues. The CDR3 DNA reads TGTGCCAGCGGGGCAGCGCGATCGAACGAGCAGTACTTC. Protein product: CASGAARSNEQYF.

This clone was seen more than once but under ten times. The CDR3 loop reads CASSGQARYEQYF. For the CDR3, the DNA is TGTGCCAGCAGCGGACAGGCTCGCTACGAGCAGTACTTC. This sequence joins TRBV28 and TRBJ2-7; TRBD1 matches at 7 bases. This CDR3 is 13 amino acids long. Trimming took 6 bases from V and 3 from J; bases not matched to a gene: 5. CDR1 and CDR2 from the germline V gene are MDHEN and SYDVKM.

The chain recombines TRBV6-5 with TRBJ1-3; D unresolved. Per the germline V gene, CDR1 is MNHEY and CDR2 is SVGAGI. There are 13 residues in the CDR3. With 0 bases removed from V and 4 bases from J, the gap between germline ends came to 4 bases. The CDR3 DNA reads TGTGCCAGCAGTTACTCAGGGGGAAACACCATATATTTT. It yields the protein CASSYSGGNTIYF.

The genes are TRBV4-1 and TRBJ2-1; a weak D match, TRBD2 (5 bases). V was clipped by 1 base and J by 2 bases, with 18 bases between them. CDR1 and CDR2 (germline): MGHRA, YSYEKL. This CDR3 contains 18 residues. The CDR3 loop is CASSQGSGLYLPYNEQFF. CDR3 coding DNA: TGCGCCAGCAGCCAAGGCAGCGGCCTGTATCTACCCTACAATGAGCAGTTCTTC.

This chain connects TRBV5-1 to TRBJ2-1; possible D gene TRBD1, 5 bases. This CDR3 contains 13 residues. Germline V gives CDR1 SGHRS, CDR2 YFSETQ. V shed 0 bases and J shed 4 bases, with 5 bases lying between them. The chain's CDR3 is CASSLGQYNEQFF. Written as DNA, the CDR3 is TGCGCCAGCAGCTTGGGACAGTACAATGAGCAGTTCTTC.

CDR3 bases: TGTGCCAGCAGTTCCGCGACAGGATCTGGAAACACCATATATTTT. Its protein is CASSSATGSGNTIYF. The J gene is TRBJ1-3, the V gene TRBV6-6, with D maybe TRBD1 (6 bases). The germline CDR1 and CDR2 sequences are MNHNY and SVGAGI (reference sequence). Between the trimmed V and J ends, which lost 4 bases and 1 base, there was a span of 11 bases. The CDR3 extends over 15 amino acids.

This chain connects TRBV9 to TRBJ2-7; TRBD1 matches 8 bases. Trimming removed 3 bases from V and 5 bases from J; junction bases left unmatched: 4. CDR1 and CDR2 from the germline V gene are SGDLS and YYNGEE. The CDR3 runs to 13 residues. The CDR3 DNA follows: TGTGCCAGCAGCGAAGGACAGGGCCACGAGCAGTACTTC. Translating gives CASSEGQGHEQYF.

This clone has just one count. The genes are TRBV4-3 and TRBJ1-5; D remains unclear. Trimming took 0 bases from V and 3 from J, leaving 9 bases between them. This CDR3 spans 15 amino acids. Looked up from germline, CDR1 is LGHNA and CDR2 is YSLEER. The CDR3 DNA reads as TGCGCCAGCAGCCAAGATGGGAATGCCAATCAGCCCCAGCATTTT. It encodes CASSQDGNANQPQHF.

The V call is TRBV5-4, the J call TRBJ2-5; TRBD2 matches at 12 bases. The germline V gene encodes CDR1 SGHNT and CDR2 YYREEE (reference sequence). The CDR3 loop spans 15 amino acids. V was pared by 7 bases and J by 5 bases, with 9 bases of the junction left unmatched. The CDR3 DNA reads as TGTGCCAGCCGAGAGACTAGCGGGAGCTTGGAGACCCAGTACTTC. Translating gives CASRETSGSLETQYF.

The chain employs TRBV30 and TRBJ1-1; D perhaps matches TRBD1 (5 bases). The CDR3 length is 14 residues. Deletions cut 0 bases from V and 8 bases from J, with 16 bases between. Germline-derived CDR1 and CDR2 are GTSNPN and SVGIG (reference sequence). DNA of the CDR3: TGTGCCTGGAGTGTCCGGCACGGGGGTCGGGAAGCTTTCTTT. Translating it yields CAWSVRHGGREAFF.

The gene calls are TRBV11-2 and TRBJ1-6; 8 bases align to TRBD1. This CDR3 is 14 amino acids long. The germline CDR1 and CDR2 sequences are SGHAT and FQNNGV. Trimming at V came to 6 bases and at J to 9 bases, leaving 7 bases not matched to a gene. The CDR3 is CASRQQGAGSPLHF. In nucleotides, the CDR3 is TGTGCCAGCAGGCAGCAGGGGGCTGGTTCACCCCTCCACTTT.

The chain carries TRBV7-2 and TRBJ1-1; D not certain. The CDR3 runs 13 residues. V was clipped by 3 bases and J by 5 bases, with 10 bases between them. Germline V gene sequence: CDR1 SGHTA, CDR2 FQGNSA. DNA of the CDR3: TGTGCCAGCAGCTTGATCCGAAAAACTGAAGCTTTCTTT. It is translated as CASSLIRKTEAFF.

The chain carries TRBV6-5 and TRBJ2-3; TRBD2 aligns across 9 bases. V dropped 6 bases and J dropped 6; count of bases not matched to a gene: 7. The CDR3 is 14 residues long. Germline V gene lookup returns CDR1 MNHEY and CDR2 SVGAGI. CDR3 DNA sequence: TGTGCCAGCAGGAGAGCGGGAGGAAGTGATACGCAGTATTTT. This encodes CASRRAGGSDTQYF.

V gene TRBV5-4 combines with J gene TRBJ1-1; D gene uncertain. Germline V gene data show CDR1 as SGHNT and CDR2 as YYREEE (reference sequence). V dropped 4 bases and J dropped 3 bases, with 13 bases sitting between them. The CDR3 consists of 14 residues. This CDR3 is CASSPAGRDTEAFF. CDR3 DNA: TGTGCCAGCAGCCCCGCCGGGAGGGACACTGAAGCTTTCTTT.

CDR3: CASSGQGGTEAFF. CDR3 nucleotides: TGTGCCAGCAGCGGACAGGGAGGCACTGAAGCTTTCTTT. The rearrangement uses TRBV7-2 and TRBJ1-1; TRBD1 matches at 8 bases. The CDR3 loop spans 13 amino acids. V shed 5 bases and J 4 bases; nucleotides not matched to a gene: 3. In germline, CDR1 is SGHTA, CDR2 FQGNSA.

This rearrangement joins TRBV7-8 to TRBJ1-5; a possible D gene is TRBD1 (6 bases). Germline loops: CDR1 SGHVS, CDR2 FQNEAQ. CDR3 length: 16 amino acids. Trimming removed 4 bases from V and 6 bases from J, with 19 bases in between. The CDR3 DNA sequence: TGTGCCAGCAGCTCACTAGGCCCAGGGGAAGGTCAGCCCCAGCATTTT. Amino acid sequence: CASSSLGPGEGQPQHF.

This rearrangement joins TRBV19 to TRBJ1-1; perhaps TRBD1 as D (5 bases). The CDR3 is 14 amino acids. Deletions cut 5 bases from V and 4 bases from J, with 14 bases between. Germline V gene lookup returns CDR1 LNHDA and CDR2 SQIVND (reference sequence). CDR3 sequence (DNA): TGTGCCAGTAGTCCGGGGCGCGAAAGCACTGAAGCTTTCTTT. It codes for CASSPGRESTEAFF.

V gene TRBV5-1 combines with J gene TRBJ2-1; no clear D gene. This CDR3 has 15 amino acids. Trimming left V 3 bases short and J 3 bases short, with 13 bases between. The V gene's germline CDR1 is SGHRS and CDR2 YFSETQ. CDR3 coding DNA: TGCGCCAGCAGCTCGGCGGTCCAGGTCTACAATGAGCAGTTCTTC. Protein: CASSSAVQVYNEQFF.

The chain recombines TRBV6-6 with TRBJ2-5; 7 bases line up with TRBD1. Germline values: CDR1 MNHNY, CDR2 SVGAGI (reference sequence). The CDR3 length is 12 residues. The V gene end was trimmed by 7 bases and the J gene end by 3 bases; junction bases not matched to a gene: 2. CDR3 DNA: TGTGCCAGCACCGACAGGGAAGAGACCCAGTACTTC. It specifies CASTDREETQYF.

The chain carries TRBV5-1 and TRBJ2-2; TRBD2 might be the D (5 bases). V lost 4 bases, J lost 2 bases, and 12 bases lay in between. This CDR3 has 15 residues. CDR1 and CDR2 from the germline V gene are SGHRS and YFSETQ. CDR3 protein: CASSATGINTGELFF. CDR3 sequence (DNA): TGCGCCAGCAGCGCGACCGGGATCAACACCGGGGAGCTGTTTTTT.

The chain joins TRBV9 to TRBJ2-5, with D unclear. Deletions cut 3 bases from V and 5 bases from J, with 11 bases between. CDR3 length equals 13 residues. Per germline, CDR1 SGDLS and CDR2 YYNGEE. CDR3 DNA sequence: TGTGCCAGCAGCGCCCGCCTCGAGGAGACCCAGTACTTC. This codes for CASSARLEETQYF.

This clone was picked up a small number of times. This chain connects TRBV7-2 to TRBJ1-6; tentative D call: TRBD1 (5 bases). The V gene's germline CDR1 is SGHTA and CDR2 FQGNSA. The V end was cut by 2 bases, the J end by 4 bases, with 9 bases between. This CDR3 has 15 amino acids. The DNA of the CDR3 is TGTGCCAGCAGCTTAAATGGGGGGTATAATTCACCCCTCCACTTT. Translating gives CASSLNGGYNSPLHF. Together with reference TRBV7-2 and TRBJ1-6, the CDR3 gives the full variable domain: GAGVSQSPSNKVTEKGKDVELRCDPISGHTALYWYRQSLGQGLEFLIYFQGNSAPDKSGLPSDRFSAERTGGSVSTLTIQRTQQEDSAVYLCASSLNGGYNSPLHFGNGTRLTVT.

The rearrangement joins TRBV5-1 to TRBJ2-2; 10 bases fit TRBD2. Germline lookup yields CDR1 SGHRS and CDR2 YFSETQ. V lost 4 bases and J lost 6; bases outside the gene matches: 6. There are 15 residues in the CDR3. The CDR3 coding sequence is TGCGCCAGCAGCCTGAGCGGGAGGGTCGCCGGGGAGCTGTTTTTT. Its protein is CASSLSGRVAGELFF.